This record looks at one T cell receptor beta chain sequence and its context. These data are taken from a study of OX40 agonist ivuxolimab in advanced cancers. V was trimmed by 7 bases and J by 1 base, leaving 16 bases between them. The CDR3 contains 15 residues. Germline V gives CDR1 MNHNS, CDR2 SASEGT. This table comes from immunoSEQ multiplex PCR, and its TCRdb copy is limited to in-frame clones, with some not included. The data contain tens of thousands of clones, roughly 90% of them singletons. This sequence was found in an adult with an advanced solid tumor such as melanoma, head and neck, liver or kidney cancer. The chain uses TRBV6-1 and TRBJ1-2, with D unclear. This specimen consisted of CD4+ or CD8+ T cells sorted from blood, obtained in a trial of the OX40 agonist ivuxolimab. DNA of the CDR3: TGTGCCAGCACGATGGTTCAAACGGTTAACTATGGCTACACCTTC. Its protein is CASTMVQTVNYGYTF.